This TCR beta chain was sequenced for a study of T cell responses to AZD1222 COVID-19 vaccine. Study-level points and caveats: The sample set comprised mostly white British donors with more females, and clonal diversity was possibly underestimated. Along spike, vaccine-associated CD4 TCRs were found throughout, with dominance at 160-218 and 743-854. Vaccination with two AZD1222 doses was followed by a rise in Spike-specific TCR breadth and depth.

The protocol was immunoSEQ multiplex PCR, while the TCRdb copy is restricted to in-frame clones and leaves out a portion. This repertoire shows 130,000 or so clones, about 79% found once; its top ten account for over 25%. The V and J ends lost 5 bases and 6 bases, in that order; junction bases with no gene match: 8. Germline V gene lookup returns CDR1 MNHEY and CDR2 SVGAGI. The CDR3 runs 14 residues. Remarks on this clone: As yet, its antigen is unknown.

The sequence came from an adult who received the AZD1222 COVID-19 vaccine. The rearrangement links TRBV6-5 to TRBJ1-1; 8 nucleotides line up with TRBD1. Sample: peripheral blood, taken 28 days after the second AZD1222 dose. CDR3 nucleotide sequence: TGTGCCAGCAGTACGCGACAGGGGAGGGCTGAAGCTTTCTTT. It yields the protein CASSTRQGRAEAFF.